The rows below give T cell receptor beta chains drawn from one sample of a study of long-term antiretroviral therapy in people with HIV. The table came from immunoSEQ multiplex PCR; TCRdb's copy has only in-frame clones and leaves some out. The top ten hold around 3.2% of the sample, which has 48,000 or so clones, around 80% seen once. The starting material was unsorted PBMCs, obtained 0.8 years after starting antiretroviral therapy. The receptors derive from a woman aged 18 to 35 with HIV. Both conserved end residues are part of each CDR3. The D gene is left open where the match is weak. Clone sizes are given selectively: once, few, many, or a class where the clone is expanded.

CDR3 length: 14; V gene: TRBV14; D gene: .; clone size: .; J gene: TRBJ2-7; CDR3 protein: CASSRSGGFYEQYF; CDR3 DNA: TGTGCCAGCAGCCGATCCGGAGGCTTTTACGAGCAGTACTTC
CDR3 length: 14; V gene: TRBV19; D gene: .; clone size: .; J gene: TRBJ1-2; CDR3 protein: CASADRNPPYGYTF; CDR3 DNA: TGTGCCAGCGCTGACAGGAATCCCCCCTATGGCTACACCTTC
CDR3 length: 15; V gene: TRBV4-2; D gene: TRBD1; clone size: .; J gene: TRBJ1-2; CDR3 protein: CASSSKRDSHYGYTF; CDR3 DNA: TGTGCCAGCAGCTCTAAGCGGGACAGCCACTATGGCTACACCTTC
CDR3 length: 14; V gene: TRBV5-1; D gene: .; clone size: .; J gene: TRBJ1-2; CDR3 protein: CASSLEPVNYGYTF; CDR3 DNA: TGCGCCAGCAGCTTGGAACCGGTTAACTATGGCTACACCTTC
CDR3 length: 16; V gene: TRBV4-3; D gene: TRBD2; clone size: .; J gene: TRBJ2-3; CDR3 protein: CASSHKLAGITDTQYF; CDR3 DNA: TGCGCCAGCAGCCACAAACTAGCGGGAATCACAGATACGCAGTATTTT
CDR3 length: 17; V gene: TRBV12-5; D gene: .; clone size: .; J gene: TRBJ1-1; CDR3 protein: CASGLVNSGGAGTEAFF; CDR3 DNA: TGTGCTAGTGGTTTGGTAAACTCGGGGGGCGCGGGCACTGAAGCTTTCTTT
CDR3 length: 15; V gene: TRBV9; D gene: TRBD2; clone size: .; J gene: TRBJ2-5; CDR3 protein: CASSPTGGRSETQYF; CDR3 DNA: TGTGCCAGCAGCCCAACGGGAGGGAGGTCGGAGACCCAGTACTTC
CDR3 length: 14; V gene: TRBV15; D gene: .; clone size: .; J gene: TRBJ2-3; CDR3 protein: CATRLARSTDTQYF; CDR3 DNA: TGTGCCACCCGTCTAGCGAGAAGCACAGATACGCAGTATTTT
CDR3 length: 14; V gene: TRBV19; D gene: .; clone size: .; J gene: TRBJ2-7; CDR3 protein: CASSIGGRPYEQYF; CDR3 DNA: TGTGCCAGTAGTATCGGCGGTCGTCCCTACGAGCAGTACTTC
CDR3 length: 15; V gene: TRBV19; D gene: TRBD1; clone size: .; J gene: TRBJ2-2; CDR3 protein: CASSIGTGSTGELFF; CDR3 DNA: TGTGCCAGTAGTATAGGGACAGGGAGCACCGGGGAGCTGTTTTTT
CDR3 length: 12; V gene: TRBV7-8; D gene: .; clone size: .; J gene: TRBJ1-1; CDR3 protein: CASSSRNTEAFF; CDR3 DNA: TGTGCCAGCAGCTCTAGGAACACTGAAGCTTTCTTT
CDR3 length: 16; V gene: TRBV9; D gene: .; clone size: .; J gene: TRBJ2-3; CDR3 protein: CASSARLGLDTDTQYF; CDR3 DNA: TGTGCCAGCAGCGCTAGGTTGGGACTCGACACAGATACGCAGTATTTT
CDR3 length: 12; V gene: TRBV7-2; D gene: .; clone size: once; J gene: TRBJ1-5; CDR3 protein: CASSPHGQPQHF; CDR3 DNA: TGTGCCAGCAGCCCCCACGGGCAGCCCCAGCATTTT
CDR3 length: 14; V gene: TRBV27; D gene: .; clone size: .; J gene: TRBJ2-1; CDR3 protein: CASSSRTVYNEQFF; CDR3 DNA: TGTGCCAGCAGTTCCCGGACAGTCTACAATGAGCAGTTCTTC
CDR3 length: 12; V gene: TRBV5-1; D gene: .; clone size: .; J gene: TRBJ2-3; CDR3 protein: CASKGFKDTQYF; CDR3 DNA: TGCGCCAGCAAGGGGTTCAAGGATACGCAGTATTTT
CDR3 length: 14; V gene: TRBV5-1; D gene: .; clone size: .; J gene: TRBJ1-2; CDR3 protein: CASSLVRANEGYTF; CDR3 DNA: TGCGCCAGCAGCTTGGTGCGGGCGAATGAGGGCTACACCTTC
CDR3 length: 14; V gene: TRBV7-8; D gene: .; clone size: .; J gene: TRBJ2-7; CDR3 protein: CASRIPGQSYEQYF; CDR3 DNA: TGTGCCAGCAGAATACCGGGACAATCCTACGAGCAGTACTTC
CDR3 length: 17; V gene: TRBV19; D gene: TRBD2; clone size: .; J gene: TRBJ2-1; CDR3 protein: CASTTSGRALSYNEQFF; CDR3 DNA: TGTGCCAGTACGACTAGCGGGAGGGCCCTGTCCTACAATGAGCAGTTCTTC
CDR3 length: 19; V gene: TRBV2; D gene: TRBD1; clone size: once; J gene: TRBJ1-5; CDR3 protein: CASSPSWDRGWSGNQPQHF; CDR3 DNA: TGTGCCAGCAGTCCCTCTTGGGACAGGGGATGGAGCGGCAATCAGCCCCAGCATTTT
CDR3 length: 16; V gene: TRBV5-1; D gene: TRBD2; clone size: .; J gene: TRBJ2-3; CDR3 protein: CASSLGLAGGPDTQYF; CDR3 DNA: TGCGCCAGCAGCTTGGGACTAGCGGGAGGGCCGGATACGCAGTATTTT
CDR3 length: 14; V gene: TRBV28; D gene: .; clone size: few; J gene: TRBJ2-2; CDR3 protein: CASQAGTRTGELFF; CDR3 DNA: TGTGCCAGCCAAGCAGGGACGCGTACCGGGGAGCTGTTTTTT
CDR3 length: 15; V gene: TRBV7-9; D gene: .; clone size: .; J gene: TRBJ2-3; CDR3 protein: CASSFGSSSTDTQYF; CDR3 DNA: TGTGCCAGCAGCTTCGGGAGTTCTAGCACAGATACGCAGTATTTT
CDR3 length: 13; V gene: TRBV4-1; D gene: .; clone size: .; J gene: TRBJ1-5; CDR3 protein: CASSQAPRSPQHF; CDR3 DNA: TGCGCCAGCAGCCAAGCGCCACGATCGCCTCAGCATTTT
CDR3 length: 14; V gene: TRBV5-1; D gene: .; clone size: .; J gene: TRBJ1-4; CDR3 protein: CASSLTVSREKLFF; CDR3 DNA: TGCGCCAGCAGCTTAACAGTGTCACGTGAAAAACTGTTTTTT
CDR3 length: 14; V gene: TRBV7-9; D gene: .; clone size: few; J gene: TRBJ1-4; CDR3 protein: CAGSKGLGNDKLFF; CDR3 DNA: TGTGCCGGATCAAAAGGACTGGGAAATGACAAACTGTTTTTT
CDR3 length: 11; V gene: TRBV5-8; D gene: .; clone size: .; J gene: TRBJ1-5; CDR3 protein: CASSLERPQHF; CDR3 DNA: TGTGCCAGCAGCTTGGAACGACCCCAGCATTTT
CDR3 length: 14; V gene: TRBV14; D gene: .; clone size: .; J gene: TRBJ1-3; CDR3 protein: CASSLRGVLDTIYF; CDR3 DNA: TGTGCCAGCAGCCTCCGAGGGGTTCTAGACACCATATATTTT
CDR3 length: 13; V gene: TRBV2; D gene: .; clone size: .; J gene: TRBJ1-1; CDR3 protein: CASSERPSTEAFF; CDR3 DNA: TGTGCCAGCAGTGAACGACCGAGCACTGAAGCTTTCTTT
CDR3 length: 16; V gene: TRBV11-2; D gene: .; clone size: .; J gene: TRBJ1-2; CDR3 protein: CASSTHGWGSQYGYTF; CDR3 DNA: TGTGCCAGCAGCACCCATGGGTGGGGCAGTCAGTATGGCTACACCTTC
CDR3 length: 16; V gene: TRBV7-9; D gene: .; clone size: .; J gene: TRBJ2-4; CDR3 protein: CASSSASDIAKNIQYF; CDR3 DNA: TGTGCCAGCAGCTCCGCTAGCGATATAGCCAAAAACATTCAGTACTTC
CDR3 length: 18; V gene: TRBV7-3; D gene: .; clone size: .; J gene: TRBJ2-2; CDR3 protein: CASSLYPGFSGNTGELFF; CDR3 DNA: TGTGCCAGCAGCTTATACCCGGGTTTTAGCGGGAACACCGGGGAGCTGTTTTTT
CDR3 length: 18; V gene: TRBV28; D gene: .; clone size: .; J gene: TRBJ2-2; CDR3 protein: CASSLSGRATANTGELFF; CDR3 DNA: TGTGCCAGCAGCTTATCGGGCAGGGCTACAGCGAACACCGGGGAGCTGTTTTTT
CDR3 length: 13; V gene: TRBV7-9; D gene: TRBD1; clone size: .; J gene: TRBJ1-1; CDR3 protein: CASSSQGGTEAFF; CDR3 DNA: TGTGCCAGCAGCTCACAGGGGGGGACTGAAGCTTTCTTT
CDR3 length: 13; V gene: TRBV10-3; D gene: TRBD2; clone size: once; J gene: TRBJ2-2; CDR3 protein: CALIAGHTGELFF; CDR3 DNA: TGTGCCCTTATAGCGGGGCACACCGGGGAGCTGTTTTTT
CDR3 length: 12; V gene: TRBV7-9; D gene: .; clone size: .; J gene: TRBJ1-1; CDR3 protein: CASSLGSTEAFF; CDR3 DNA: TGTGCCAGCAGCCTGGGGTCCACTGAAGCTTTCTTT
CDR3 length: 14; V gene: TRBV7-6; D gene: .; clone size: .; J gene: TRBJ1-1; CDR3 protein: CASSLGELNTEAFF; CDR3 DNA: TGTGCCAGCAGCTTAGGAGAGTTGAACACTGAAGCTTTCTTT
CDR3 length: 15; V gene: TRBV28; D gene: TRBD1; clone size: .; J gene: TRBJ2-5; CDR3 protein: CASATDRGQQETQYF; CDR3 DNA: TGTGCCAGCGCCACGGACAGGGGGCAACAAGAGACCCAGTACTTC
CDR3 length: 14; V gene: TRBV6-1; D gene: TRBD1; clone size: once; J gene: TRBJ1-2; CDR3 protein: CASSVRLQGQGYTF; CDR3 DNA: TGTGCCAGCAGTGTTAGATTACAGGGGCAAGGCTACACCTTC
CDR3 length: 14; V gene: TRBV7-9; D gene: .; clone size: .; J gene: TRBJ2-7; CDR3 protein: CASSSEGTSYEQYF; CDR3 DNA: TGTGCCAGCAGCTCCGAGGGGACCTCCTACGAGCAGTACTTC
CDR3 length: 20; V gene: TRBV21-1; D gene: .; clone size: .; J gene: TRBJ2-6; CDR3 protein: CASSKRRRKQGIGGANVLTF; CDR3 DNA: TGTGCCAGCAGCAAACGGAGGCGGAAGCAGGGGATTGGCGGGGCCAACGTCCTGACTTTC
CDR3 length: 13; V gene: TRBV15; D gene: .; clone size: once; J gene: TRBJ2-5; CDR3 protein: CATSRPLRETQYF; CDR3 DNA: TGTGCCACCAGCAGGCCCCTAAGAGAGACCCAGTACTTC
CDR3 length: 12; V gene: TRBV7-2; D gene: .; clone size: .; J gene: TRBJ1-1; CDR3 protein: CASSLASTEAFF; CDR3 DNA: TGTGCCAGCAGCTTAGCGAGTACTGAAGCTTTCTTT
CDR3 length: 14; V gene: TRBV5-4; D gene: TRBD1; clone size: few; J gene: TRBJ2-7; CDR3 protein: CASSFTGGGYEQYF; CDR3 DNA: TGTGCCAGCAGTTTTACAGGGGGCGGCTACGAGCAGTACTTC
CDR3 length: 16; V gene: TRBV19; D gene: TRBD1; clone size: .; J gene: TRBJ1-5; CDR3 protein: CASMAETGVGNQPQHF; CDR3 DNA: TGTGCCAGTATGGCTGAGACAGGGGTGGGTAATCAGCCCCAGCATTTT
CDR3 length: 12; V gene: TRBV7-9; D gene: .; clone size: few; J gene: TRBJ2-7; CDR3 protein: CASSLGTTEQYF; CDR3 DNA: TGTGCCAGCAGCTTAGGTACTACCGAGCAGTACTTC
CDR3 length: 13; V gene: TRBV13; D gene: .; clone size: .; J gene: TRBJ1-5; CDR3 protein: CASSQSSNQPQHF; CDR3 DNA: TGTGCCAGCAGCCAGAGTAGCAATCAGCCCCAGCATTTT
CDR3 length: 18; V gene: TRBV11-2; D gene: TRBD2; clone size: .; J gene: TRBJ2-3; CDR3 protein: CASSLARTSGRYTDTQYF; CDR3 DNA: TGTGCCAGCAGCTTAGCCCGGACTAGCGGGAGATACACAGATACGCAGTATTTT
CDR3 length: 17; V gene: TRBV10-2; D gene: TRBD1; clone size: .; J gene: TRBJ2-7; CDR3 protein: CASSESIFGRGQEEQYF; CDR3 DNA: TGCGCCAGCAGTGAGTCGATTTTTGGCAGGGGGCAAGAAGAGCAGTACTTC
CDR3 length: 14; V gene: TRBV28; D gene: TRBD1; clone size: .; J gene: TRBJ2-7; CDR3 protein: CASNADRRLYEQYF; CDR3 DNA: TGTGCCAGCAATGCGGACAGGAGGCTCTACGAGCAGTACTTC